The clone carrying this TCR beta chain was counted a few times. Its antigen is unidentified. The data were taken from a study of T cells after yellow fever vaccination. As for the study in general: It was SMART-Seq v4 Ultra Low Input that prepared the fractions with low cell numbers.

CDR1 and CDR2 (germline): SEHNR, FQNEAQ (reference sequence). With 8 bases removed from V and 7 bases from J, the gap between germline ends came to 14 bases. The CDR3 is 13 amino acids. TCRdb re-derived calls from the 5' RACE reads in MiXCR, one entry per CDR3 protein. The table includes a few hundred thousand distinct CDR3 sequences, approximately 16% detected once. Study results and limitations: Post-booster repertoires contained most primary-vaccination clones again (roughly 95% CD4, around 88% CD8). One caveat is that FACS-sorted repertoires could contain abundant clonotypes contaminating from the bulk population.

This receptor was identified in a man between 18 and 29 years old who received the YFV17D yellow fever vaccine. This material consisted of PBMCs, taken roughly 5 days after the first yellow fever vaccination. The chain has TRBV7-9 and TRBJ1-4, with a possible D match to TRBD1 (6 bases). CDR3: CASRRGMGEKLFF. CDR3 nucleotide sequence: TGTGCCAGCCGGAGGGGGATGGGTGAAAAACTGTTTTTT.